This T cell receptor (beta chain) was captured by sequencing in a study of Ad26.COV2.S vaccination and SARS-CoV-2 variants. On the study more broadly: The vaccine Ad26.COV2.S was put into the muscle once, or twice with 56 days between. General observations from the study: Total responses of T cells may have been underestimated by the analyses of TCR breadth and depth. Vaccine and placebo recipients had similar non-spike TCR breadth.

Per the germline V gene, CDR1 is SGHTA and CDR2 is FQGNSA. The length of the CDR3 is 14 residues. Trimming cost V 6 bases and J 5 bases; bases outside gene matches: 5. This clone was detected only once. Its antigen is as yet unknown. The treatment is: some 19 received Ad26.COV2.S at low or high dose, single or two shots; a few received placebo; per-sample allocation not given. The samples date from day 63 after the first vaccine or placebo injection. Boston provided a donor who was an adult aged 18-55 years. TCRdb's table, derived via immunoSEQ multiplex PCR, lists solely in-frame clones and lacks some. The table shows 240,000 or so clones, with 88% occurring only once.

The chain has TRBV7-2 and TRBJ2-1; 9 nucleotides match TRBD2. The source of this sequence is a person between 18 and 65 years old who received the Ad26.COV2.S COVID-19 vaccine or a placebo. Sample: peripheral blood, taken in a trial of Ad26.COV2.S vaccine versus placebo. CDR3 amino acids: CASRRGRENNEQFF. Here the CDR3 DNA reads TGTGCCAGCAGGCGCGGGAGGGAGAACAATGAGCAGTTCTTC.